This T cell receptor beta chain is drawn from a study of T cells in Graves' hyperthyroidism and ophthalmopathy. On the study more broadly: The blood sample was taken at first diagnosis, before treatment began.

Study-wide points: In blood, most of the thyroid clonotypes expanded above 0.001 were also present.

It was RNA transcripts that yielded the amplified TCR beta CDR3 regions. HTBI primers were employed in a first-round RT-PCR of the TCR CDR3. TCRdb passed the multiplex PCR reads through MiXCR, listing each CDR3 protein once. The table records 34,000 or so distinct CDR3 sequences, about 52% of them present only once. This clonotype occurred many times. No antigen is known for it. The V segment lost 1 base and the J segment 7 bases; nucleotides outside the gene matches: 4. CDR1 is SGDLS and CDR2 is YYNGEE in the germline V gene. CDR3 length equals 14 residues. Material: blood. The TCR comes from a middle-aged woman with Graves' ophthalmopathy. This chain links TRBV9 with TRBJ2-1; TRBD2 matches 8 bases. CDR3 protein: CASSVSGGRNEQFF. CDR3 nucleotides: TGTGCCAGCAGCGTAAGTGGCGGGAGGAATGAGCAGTTCTTC.